Listed here are 17 T cell receptor beta chains from one sample, sequenced in a study of blood T cell repertoires in COVID-19. Using immunoSEQ multiplex PCR, the repertoire was profiled, and TCRdb retains in-frame clones only, with some absent. The data hold 100,000 to 150,000 clones, with about 85% observed a single time. Sample: peripheral blood. Receptors originate from a woman at least 80 years old with acute or convalescent COVID-19.

The genes are TRBV10-3 and TRBJ1-1; 7 nucleotides agree with TRBD1. With V trimmed by 5 bases and J by 0 bases, 3 bases remained unmatched. CDR3 size: 14 residues. CDR1 and CDR2 (germline): ENHRY, SYGVKD. This CDR3 is CAISLQGLNTEAFF. CDR3 sequence (DNA): TGTGCCATCAGTCTACAGGGGTTGAACACTGAAGCTTTCTTT.

The rearrangement uses TRBV28 and TRBJ2-1, with 8 bases aligning to TRBD2. V dropped 4 bases and J dropped 2; count of bases not matched to a gene: 10. Germline V gene sequence: CDR1 MDHEN, CDR2 SYDVKM. This CDR3 has 17 amino acids. In DNA, the CDR3 is TGTGCCAGCAGTTCTCTAGCGGGCGCCTCCCCCTACAATGAGCAGTTCTTC. Its protein is CASSSLAGASPYNEQFF.

The genes are TRBV5-1 and TRBJ1-3; D not certain. The CDR3 spans 14 residues. The V and J ends lost 4 bases and 4 bases respectively, with 12 bases between them. From germline, CDR1 is SGHRS and CDR2 YFSETQ. The CDR3 DNA reads as TGCGCCAGCAGCACCAACTCTCGGGGAAACACCATATATTTT. Translated, it gives CASSTNSRGNTIYF.

The chain has TRBV27 and TRBJ2-7, with 9 bases fitting TRBD2. The CDR3 spans 16 residues. The germline V gene encodes CDR1 MNHEY and CDR2 SMNVEV (reference sequence). The junction had 6 bases not matched to a gene; V was cut back by 1 base and J by 2 bases. The CDR3, as DNA: TGTGCCAGCAGTTTATTGAGCGGGGGGTCCCCCTACGAGCAGTACTTC. As protein: CASSLLSGGSPYEQYF.

This chain joins TRBV6-5 and TRBJ2-5, with TRBD1 as a possible D gene (5 bases). In germline, CDR1 is MNHEY, CDR2 SVGAGI. The CDR3 spans 14 residues. Trimming stripped 2 bases from V and 5 bases from J, with 12 bases between. The CDR3 sequence is CASSYGRGLETQYF. CDR3 nucleotides: TGTGCCAGCAGTTACGGAAGGGGTTTGGAGACCCAGTACTTC.

CDR3 sequence: CASSLSPLAGGYNEQFF. The CDR3 nucleotides read TGCGCCAGCAGCTTGAGCCCCCTAGCGGGGGGTTACAATGAGCAGTTCTTC. V usage is TRBV5-1 and J usage is TRBJ2-1; 11 bases are shared with TRBD2. The length of the CDR3 is 17 residues. V shed 1 base, J shed 4 bases, and the junction held 7 bases outside the gene matches. From germline, CDR1 is SGHRS and CDR2 YFSETQ.

The sample holds one count of this clone. As DNA, the CDR3 is TGTGCCAGCAGCTCCTCGGGGTCGAAGAATTCACCCCTCCACTTT. Protein: CASSSSGSKNSPLHF. The chain carries TRBV9 and TRBJ1-6; D is unclear. Trimming removed 4 bases at V and 7 bases at J, with 15 bases between. The CDR3 is 15 residues long. Germline loops: CDR1 SGDLS, CDR2 YYNGEE.

The rearrangement uses TRBV3-1 (or the pseudogene TRBV3-2) and TRBJ1-3; a weak D match, TRBD1 (6 bases). Trimming shortened V by 1 base and J by 0 bases, and 13 bases separated the two germline ends. The CDR3 is 17 residues long. Germline-derived CDR1 and CDR2 are LGHDT and YNNKEL (reference sequence). DNA for the CDR3: TGTGCCAGCAGCCAAGGCGACAGGTCCATCTCTGGAAACACCATATATTTT. It yields the protein CASSQGDRSISGNTIYF.

The chain employs TRBV9 and TRBJ2-5; 9 nucleotides align to TRBD2. From germline, CDR1 is SGDLS and CDR2 YYNGEE. V lost 0 bases, J lost 2 bases, and 8 bases stayed unmatched. The length of the CDR3 is 17 residues. The CDR3 region is CASSVGSSGGLQETQYF. CDR3 nucleotides: TGTGCCAGCAGCGTAGGTTCCAGCGGGGGGTTACAAGAGACCCAGTACTTC.

The chain is built from TRBV9 and TRBJ1-2, with D perhaps TRBD1 (6 bases). Germline assignment: CDR1 SGDLS and CDR2 YYNGEE. Deletions cut 4 bases from V and 4 bases from J, with 20 bases between. The CDR3 covers 16 residues. The CDR3 loop reads CASSPQVGGHSYGYTF. In nucleotides, the CDR3 is TGTGCCAGCAGCCCCCAGGTAGGGGGACACAGCTATGGCTACACCTTC. The variable domain in full, with the rest retrieved from reference TRBV9 and TRBJ1-2, is DSGVTQTPKHLITATGQRVTLRCSPRSGDLSVYWYQQSLDQGLQFLIQYYNGEERAKGNILERFSAQQFPDLHSELNLSSLELGDSALYFCASSPQVGGHSYGYTFGSGTRLTVV.

V and J are TRBV5-5 and TRBJ2-3; TRBD1 matches at 8 bases. This CDR3 spans 16 amino acids. The germline gives CDR1 SGHKS, CDR2 YYEKEE (reference sequence). Trimming at V came to 4 bases and at J to 6 bases, leaving 13 bases not matched to a gene. CDR3 coding DNA: TGTGCCAGCAGCATAGGACAGGGAACAGGACTCGATACGCAGTATTTT. Translating it yields CASSIGQGTGLDTQYF.

The CDR3 region has the DNA TGCGCCAGCACTACAGGAGCTCCGGGTTCACCCCTCCACTTT. Translating gives CASTTGAPGSPLHF. The rearrangement links TRBV5-1 to TRBJ1-6, with a tentative D call TRBD1 (5 bases). The CDR3 runs 14 residues. The V end lost 6 bases, the J end lost 9 bases, and 16 bases lay between the germline ends. The germline CDR1 and CDR2 sequences are SGHRS and YFSETQ.

V is TRBV7-8 and J is TRBJ1-1; 10 nucleotides line up with TRBD1. The germline CDR1 and CDR2 sequences are SGHVS and FQNEAQ. The trim removed 5 bases at V and 4 bases at J, leaving 13 bases unmatched. The CDR3 contains 17 residues. In DNA form, the CDR3 reads TGTGCCAGCAGCGCACCGGGACAGGGGCGCGGGGTCACTGAAGCTTTCTTT. Its protein product is CASSAPGQGRGVTEAFF. Looking up the rest from reference TRBV7-8 and TRBJ1-1 gives the full variable domain: GAGVSQSPRYKVAKRGQDVALRCDPISGHVSLFWYQQALGQGPEFLTYFQNEAQLDKSGLPSDRFFAERPEGSVSTLKIQRTQQEDSAVYLCASSAPGQGRGVTEAFFGQGTRLTVV.

The V and J genes are TRBV7-3 and TRBJ2-1, with D possibly TRBD2 on 5 matching bases. Trimming left V 3 bases short and J 8 bases short, with 14 bases between. This CDR3 contains 14 residues. The germline gives CDR1 SGHTA, CDR2 FQGTGA. For the CDR3, the DNA is TGTGCCAGCAGCTTGTCCGCTAGCATTGATGAGCAGTTCTTC. Its protein product is CASSLSASIDEQFF.

The chain recombines TRBV19 with TRBJ1-6, with 8 nucleotides matching TRBD1. The V segment lost 6 bases and the J segment 9 bases; nucleotides outside the gene matches: 7. The CDR3 is 14 amino acids. The germline V gene encodes CDR1 LNHDA and CDR2 SQIVND (reference sequence). CDR3 DNA: TGTGCCAGTAGCGAACAGGGGACAGGTTCACCCCTCCACTTT. It yields the protein CASSEQGTGSPLHF.

The V and J genes are TRBV13 and TRBJ1-5; possible D gene TRBD1, 6 bases. This CDR3 spans 14 amino acids. Germline CDR1 and CDR2: PRHDT and FYEKMQ (reference sequence). V was trimmed by 3 bases and J by 2 bases, leaving 8 bases between them. The CDR3 is CASSLQGRNQPQHF. The CDR3 nucleotides are TGTGCCAGCAGCTTGCAGGGGCGCAATCAGCCCCAGCATTTT.

The rearrangement links TRBV21-1 to TRBJ1-2; no check of the table's D call, TRBD1, against the DNA was made. TRBV21-1 is deemed a pseudogene. The CDR3 is 15 residues long. CDR3 DNA: TGTGCCAGCAGCTCACAAACAGGGGGTAGGCATGGCTACACCTTC. Its translation is CASSSQTGGRHGYTF.